These 23 T cell receptor beta chains originate from one sample sequenced in a study of PD-L1 blockade in urothelial cancer. Sequencing used immunoSEQ multiplex PCR; TCRdb keeps in-frame clones, though not all of them. The sample consists of around 40,000 clones, about 86% of them appearing once. Sample: PBMCs, taken around atezolizumab (anti-PD-L1) treatment. The receptor source for this set is a man aged 60-69 years with urothelial cancer.

The V and J genes are TRBV6-5 and TRBJ1-1; D call uncertain. Per germline, CDR1 MNHEY and CDR2 SVGAGI. Trimming removed 8 bases from V and 0 bases from J, with 16 bases in between. The CDR3 is made up of 15 amino acids. DNA for the CDR3: TGTGCCAGCCTCCTGCGGTCCTCAATGAACACTGAAGCTTTCTTT. This encodes CASLLRSSMNTEAFF.

The V call is TRBV7-2, the J call TRBJ2-7, with 9 bases lining up with TRBD2. V gave up 3 bases and J gave up 1 base; unmatched junction bases: 13. CDR1 is SGHTA, CDR2 FQGNSA, per germline. CDR3 length equals 18 residues. The CDR3 reads CASSLAAGGPRVSYEQYF. CDR3 DNA: TGTGCCAGCAGCTTGGCGGCGGGAGGGCCGCGAGTGTCCTACGAGCAGTACTTC.

V gene TRBV5-1 combines with J gene TRBJ2-5, with TRBD2 matching over 13 bases. Trimming cost V 7 bases and J 2 bases; bases outside gene matches: 11. The CDR3 is 17 residues long. Germline-derived CDR1 and CDR2 are SGHRS and YFSETQ. The DNA of the CDR3 is TGCGCCAGCTCTAACCCCCTGACTAGCGGGAGGCAAGAGACCCAGTACTTC. Protein sequence: CASSNPLTSGRQETQYF.

The table lists this clone with a few counts. The chain joins TRBV6-1 to TRBJ2-7, with 13 bases matching TRBD2. Germline V gene lookup returns CDR1 MNHNS and CDR2 SASEGT. The CDR3 is 15 amino acids. V was clipped by 4 bases and J by 6 bases; unmatched bases: 6. In DNA, the CDR3 is TGTGCCAGCAGTGCCGGACTAGCGGGAGTATCCGAGCAGTACTTC. Amino acid sequence: CASSAGLAGVSEQYF.

CDR3 DNA sequence: TGTGCCAGTAGTCAGACAGGGACAAAAGAGACCCAGTACTTC. It is translated as CASSQTGTKETQYF. This chain connects TRBV19 to TRBJ2-5, with TRBD1 identical over 7 bases. Per the germline V gene, CDR1 is LNHDA and CDR2 is SQIVND (reference sequence). J lost 3 bases, V lost 5 bases, and 6 bases had no gene match. The CDR3 runs 14 residues.

This chain joins TRBV19 and TRBJ1-5, with 10 bases that match TRBD1. CDR1 and CDR2 (germline): LNHDA, SQIVND (reference sequence). Trimming took 4 bases from V and 1 from J; bases not matched to a gene: 4. The CDR3 sequence is 16 residues long. CDR3 in amino acids: CASSTGTGASNQPQHF. The CDR3 region has the DNA TGTGCCAGTAGTACAGGGACAGGGGCGAGCAATCAGCCCCAGCATTTT.

This clone was seen a handful of times. The chain joins TRBV6-1 to TRBJ1-2; TRBD1 aligns across 10 bases. V was pared by 5 bases and J by 3 bases, with 6 bases of the junction left unmatched. The CDR3 is made up of 15 amino acids. CDR1 is MNHNS, CDR2 SASEGT, per germline. Here the CDR3 reads CASSKTGGNDYGYTF. The CDR3 DNA follows: TGTGCCAGCAGTAAGACAGGGGGCAACGACTATGGCTACACCTTC.

This chain links TRBV19 with TRBJ2-2; 8 positions agree with TRBD1. Trimming at V came to 7 bases and at J to 5 bases, leaving 6 bases not matched to a gene. The CDR3 extends over 14 amino acids. In germline, CDR1 is LNHDA, CDR2 SQIVND (reference sequence). The CDR3: CASNDRGGTGELFF. The DNA for the CDR3 is TGTGCCAGTAATGACAGGGGTGGTACCGGGGAGCTGTTTTTT.

V and J are TRBV5-8 and TRBJ1-2; no clear D gene. V was clipped by 1 base and J by 7 bases, with 8 bases between them. Germline V gene data show CDR1 as SGHTS and CDR2 as YDEGEE. The CDR3 runs to 12 residues. The CDR3 DNA follows: TGTGCCAGCAGCTTGTATGTGTCTGGCTACACCTTC. Amino acid sequence: CASSLYVSGYTF.

The chain employs TRBV5-4 and TRBJ2-5, with 12 bases aligning to TRBD1. V dropped 4 bases and J dropped 4; count of bases not matched to a gene: 11. This CDR3 is 17 amino acids long. CDR1 is SGHNT and CDR2 is YYREEE in the germline V gene (reference sequence). The CDR3 DNA follows: TGTGCCAGCAGCCCGGGACAGGGGGCACGGGGGGGAGAGACCCAGTACTTC. It translates to CASSPGQGARGGETQYF.

The J gene is TRBJ1-1, the V gene TRBV5-1, with 7 bases identical to TRBD1. The junction had 3 bases not matched to a gene; V was cut back by 3 bases and J by 1 base. The germline gives CDR1 SGHRS, CDR2 YFSETQ. The CDR3 contains 14 residues. For the CDR3, the DNA is TGCGCCAGCAGCTGGACAGGACAGAACACTGAAGCTTTCTTT. Residues: CASSWTGQNTEAFF.

This rearrangement joins TRBV15 to TRBJ1-2; D unclear. CDR1 LNHNV and CDR2 YYDKDF come from the germline V gene (reference sequence). Trimming removed 1 base at V and 7 bases at J, with 10 bases between. This CDR3 contains 13 residues. The CDR3 nucleotides are TGTGCCACCAGCAGAGTGGAGGGTTCTGGCTACACCTTC. Amino acid sequence: CATSRVEGSGYTF.

The chain is built from TRBV28 and TRBJ2-7, with D uncertain. V gave up 7 bases and J gave up 2 bases, with 9 bases separating them. The CDR3 is 12 amino acids. Germline CDR1 reads MDHEN; CDR2 reads SYDVKM. CDR3 in amino acids: CASTTSPYEQYF. The CDR3 nucleotides read TGTGCCAGCACTACGAGTCCCTACGAGCAGTACTTC.

This chain links TRBV19 with TRBJ2-7; possible D gene TRBD1, 6 bases. The CDR3 has 15 residues. V lost 8 bases, J lost 4 bases, and 21 bases lay in between. Germline CDR1 is LNHDA and CDR2 is SQIVND (reference sequence). The CDR3 DNA follows: TGTGCCAGTCAGACTACGACAGGACCCATTTACGAGCAGTACTTC. This codes for CASQTTTGPIYEQYF.

V gene TRBV7-9 combines with J gene TRBJ2-6, with D perhaps TRBD1 (6 bases). The CDR3 covers 15 residues. Looked up from germline, CDR1 is SEHNR and CDR2 is FQNEAQ (reference sequence). V lost 8 bases to trimming and J lost 0 bases, with 11 bases between them. The CDR3 DNA reads as TGTGCCAGCGCGAAGGGGGACTCTGGGGCCAACGTCCTGACTTTC. Translated: CASAKGDSGANVLTF.

The chain recombines TRBV27 with TRBJ1-5, with 7 bases aligning to TRBD1. The CDR3 loop spans 13 amino acids. From germline, CDR1 is MNHEY and CDR2 SMNVEV (reference sequence). Germline trimming cut 5 bases from V and 4 bases from J; bases unmatched to any gene: 2. The CDR3 sequence is CASSMTGNQPQHF. The CDR3 DNA sequence: TGTGCCAGCAGTATGACAGGGAATCAGCCCCAGCATTTT.

The chain uses TRBV7-2 and TRBJ1-1; D remains ambiguous. CDR1 is SGHTA, CDR2 FQGNSA, per germline. The CDR3 sequence is 11 residues long. V was shortened by 2 bases and J by 7 bases, with 5 bases between the two germline ends. CDR3 nucleotides: TGTGCCAGCAGCTTATCAGTTGAAGCTTTCTTT. Its protein product is CASSLSVEAFF.

This clone appeared a single time. This chain links TRBV2 with TRBJ2-1, with 10 bases identical to TRBD1. The J segment lost 5 bases and the V segment lost 6 bases, leaving 7 bases of the junction unmatched. Germline loops: CDR1 SNHLY, CDR2 FYNNEI. This CDR3 is built from 15 residues. The CDR3 DNA reads as TGTGCCAGCAGACAGGACAGGGGGGCCCACAATGAGCAGTTCTTC. This sequence encodes CASRQDRGAHNEQFF.

The chain combines TRBV5-4 with TRBJ1-2; TRBD1 might be the D (6 bases). Per the germline V gene, CDR1 is SGHNT and CDR2 is YYREEE (reference sequence). Trimming removed 2 bases from V and 0 bases from J, with 11 bases in between. This CDR3 has 15 amino acids. The CDR3 region has the DNA TGTGCCAGCAGCTTTGGGGGCGGTTCTAACTATGGCTACACCTTC. Translated, it gives CASSFGGGSNYGYTF.

The chain recombines TRBV28 with TRBJ2-5; a possible D gene is TRBD1 (6 bases). The CDR3 consists of 17 residues. The V gene's germline CDR1 is MDHEN and CDR2 SYDVKM. The germline V and J ends were trimmed by 1 base and 1 base, with 16 bases remaining between them. This CDR3 is CASSLFVRGPRQETQYF. The CDR3 DNA reads as TGTGCCAGCAGTTTATTTGTCAGGGGCCCCCGCCAAGAGACCCAGTACTTC.

V gene TRBV7-9 combines with J gene TRBJ1-4; 8 nucleotides line up with TRBD1. The CDR3 spans 17 residues. Germline V gene sequence: CDR1 SEHNR, CDR2 FQNEAQ (reference sequence). The trim removed 4 bases at V and 0 bases at J, leaving 7 bases unmatched. The CDR3 sequence is CASSSRTGHATNEKLFF. DNA of the CDR3: TGTGCCAGCAGCTCACGGACAGGGCATGCAACTAATGAAAAACTGTTTTTT.

This rearrangement joins TRBV6-1 to TRBJ2-5; TRBD2 might be the D (5 bases). V lost 3 bases and J 5 bases, leaving 16 bases between the germline ends. This CDR3 has 15 amino acids. Looked up from germline, CDR1 is MNHNS and CDR2 is SASEGT. The CDR3 region is CASSDPGSGGETQYF. The CDR3 bases are TGTGCCAGCAGTGACCCGGGGTCAGGCGGGGAGACCCAGTACTTC.

This clone appeared a few times. The CDR3 sequence: CASSQTLTGYEQYF. CDR3 sequence (DNA): TGTGCCAGCAGCCAAACCCTGACAGGGTACGAGCAGTACTTC. The genes are TRBV7-9 and TRBJ2-7, with 7 bases lining up with TRBD1. The CDR3 covers 14 residues. The V gene's germline CDR1 is SEHNR and CDR2 FQNEAQ (reference sequence). V lost 5 bases, J lost 4 bases, and 8 bases stayed unmatched.